The clone carrying this T cell receptor beta chain was recorded many times. Ahead of thyroid surgery, no patient had received treatment of any kind. Germline CDR1 is DFQATT and CDR2 is SNEGSKA (reference sequence). The CDR3 has 14 residues. V trimming: 6 bases; J trimming: 3 bases; junction bases outside the gene matches: 7. These data originate in a study of metastatic and nonmetastatic thyroid tumors. MiXCR reprocessed the PCR reads for TCRdb. The sample shows approximately 41,000 clones, 25% to 30% of them seen only once. This sequence originates from a male donor with papillary thyroid cancer or a benign thyroid nodule (not recorded which). Some clones in this sample may be carry-over from other donors' samples. The V gene is TRBV20-1, the J gene TRBJ2-5, with 10 bases fitting TRBD2. The sample taken for sequencing was blood. The CDR3 nucleotides read TGCAGTGCACGAACCGGGACTAGCGAAGAGACCCAGTACTTC. As protein: CSARTGTSEETQYF.